The 7 T cell receptor beta chains given below trace back to one sample, sequenced in a study of blood T cell repertoires in COVID-19. Data came from immunoSEQ multiplex PCR; TCRdb stores just in-frame clones and leaves some out. The sample records under 200,000 clones, roughly 75% being singletons. The sequencing sample was made of peripheral blood. The origin of the receptors is a man in his sixties or seventies with active or convalescent COVID-19.

The chain uses TRBV2 and TRBJ2-5; D call uncertain. The CDR3 contains 12 residues. Trimming took off 1 base at V and 5 bases at J, with 5 bases between the two ends. Germline lookup yields CDR1 SNHLY and CDR2 FYNNEI. CDR3 in amino acids: CASSEDRETQYF. The CDR3 DNA is TGTGCCAGCAGTGAAGACCGGGAGACCCAGTACTTC.

The chain recombines TRBV27 with TRBJ2-3; 7 positions match TRBD2. Germline trimming cut 5 bases from V and 6 bases from J; bases unmatched to any gene: 11. Per the germline V gene, CDR1 is MNHEY and CDR2 is SMNVEV (reference sequence). The CDR3 length is 15 residues. CDR3 DNA sequence: TGTGCCAGCAGTCCCAAAAGCGGGATGTTCGATACGCAGTATTTT. It encodes CASSPKSGMFDTQYF.

The chain employs TRBV19 and TRBJ1-5; 10 positions agree with TRBD1. Germline assignment: CDR1 LNHDA and CDR2 SQIVND (reference sequence). Germline trimming cut 6 bases from V and 0 bases from J; bases unmatched to any gene: 8. This CDR3 has 17 amino acids. Written as DNA, the CDR3 is TGTGCCAGTAGCCCTCCGGGGGACAGGGGTAGCAATCAGCCCCAGCATTTT. It is translated as CASSPPGDRGSNQPQHF.

The chain employs TRBV18 and TRBJ2-7, with D perhaps matching TRBD2 (6 bases). CDR1 is KGHSH, CDR2 LQKENI, per germline. V was clipped by 6 bases and J by 0 bases, with 18 bases between them. CDR3 length: 16 amino acids. The DNA of the CDR3 is TGTGCCAGCTCTATTAATGGAGGGAGGCTCTCCTACGAGCAGTACTTC. It encodes CASSINGGRLSYEQYF. The full variable domain, rest sourced from reference TRBV18 and TRBJ2-7, is NAGVMQNPRHLVRRRGQEARLRCSPMKGHSHVYWYRQLPEEGLKFMVYLQKENIIDESGMPKERFSAEFPKEGPSILRIQQVVRGDSAAYFCASSINGGRLSYEQYFGPGTRLTVT.

This clone was counted a few times. The rearrangement links TRBV9 to TRBJ2-7; 7 nucleotides line up with TRBD1. V was clipped by 3 bases and J by 1 base; unmatched bases: 4. The CDR3 runs 14 residues. Germline V gene data show CDR1 as SGDLS and CDR2 as YYNGEE. In nucleotides, the CDR3 is TGTGCCAGCAGCGCTGGGGACAGTTCCTACGAGCAGTACTTC. The encoded protein is CASSAGDSSYEQYF.

The V and J genes are TRBV12-5 and TRBJ1-2, with D possibly TRBD1 on 5 matching bases. V lost 6 bases to trimming and J lost 9 bases, with 17 bases between them. CDR3 size: 13 residues. CDR1 is LGHNT, CDR2 FRNRAP, per germline. CDR3 bases: TGTGCTAGTGGGATTACAGGCGTTTCCAGCTACACCTTC. This encodes CASGITGVSSYTF. Full variable domain (missing parts from reference TRBV12-5 and TRBJ1-2): DARVTQTPRHKVTEMGQEVTMRCQPILGHNTVFWYRQTMMQGLELLAYFRNRAPLDDSGMPKDRFSAEMPDATLATLKIQPSEPRDSAVYFCASGITGVSSYTFGSGTRLTVV.

This clone was seen more than once but under ten times. The rearrangement uses TRBV19 and TRBJ2-3, with 8 positions matching TRBD2. Germline assignment: CDR1 LNHDA and CDR2 SQIVND (reference sequence). The CDR3 sequence is 15 residues long. J lost 1 base, V lost 7 bases, and 7 bases had no gene match. The CDR3 sequence is CASIGVSGGTDTQYF. The CDR3 bases are TGTGCCAGTATCGGGGTTAGCGGGGGCACAGATACGCAGTATTTT.